This paragraph covers one TCR beta chain sequence. An end of the junction differs from the germline gene, which may be a read error. Reverse transcription of approximately 0.55 ug total RNA with a constant-region primer produced TCR beta cDNA. Three-round nested multiplex PCR performed with slightly modified ARM-PCR produced the TCR beta libraries. TRBV1-TRBV30 forward and Cbeta reverse primers drove the first two roughly 10-cycle rounds. TCRdb redid the calling of the multiplex PCR reads with MiXCR, one entry per CDR3 protein. Found here are approximately 64,000 distinct CDR3 sequences, around 69% of them singletons; the top ten hold less than 45%. From around 18-30 mg of unsorted bulk tissue, DNA and RNA were co-extracted together. This sample is drawn from a study of tumor-infiltrating lymphocytes in primary liver carcinoma. This CDR3 spans 19 amino acids. Germline V gene lookup returns CDR1 MDHEN and CDR2 SYDVKM.

This TCR was recovered from a man between 40 and 49 years old with primary liver carcinoma and hepatitis B virus infection. The specimen was liver tumor tissue from sampling region 4. Subset defined: tumor region T4, right-lateral pole. The chain links TRBV28 to TRBJ2-1; 13 bases align to TRBD2. The CDR3 is CASSFAGLAGSSSDNEQFF. As DNA, the CDR3 is TGTGCCAGCAGTTTTGCGGGACTAGCGGGATCGAGCTCCGACAATGAGCAGTTCTTC.